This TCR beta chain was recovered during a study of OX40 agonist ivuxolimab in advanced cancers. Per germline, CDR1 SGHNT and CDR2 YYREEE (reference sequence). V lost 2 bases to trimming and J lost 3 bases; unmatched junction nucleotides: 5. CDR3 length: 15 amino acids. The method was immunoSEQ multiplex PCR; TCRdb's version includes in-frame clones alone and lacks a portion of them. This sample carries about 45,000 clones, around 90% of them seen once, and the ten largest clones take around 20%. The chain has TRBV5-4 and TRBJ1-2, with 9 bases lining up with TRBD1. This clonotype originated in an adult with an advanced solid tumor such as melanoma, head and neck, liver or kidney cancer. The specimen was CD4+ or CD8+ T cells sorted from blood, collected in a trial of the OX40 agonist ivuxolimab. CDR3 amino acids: CASSLTGGADYGYTF. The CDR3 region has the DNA TGTGCCAGCAGCTTAACAGGGGGCGCTGACTATGGCTACACCTTC.